Following are 20 T cell receptor beta chains from one sample sequenced in a study of cytomegalovirus exposure and HLA in healthy donors. The study ran its PCR with 60 Vbeta and 13 Jbeta primers. Sequencing used immunoSEQ multiplex PCR; TCRdb keeps in-frame clones, though not all of them. The sample includes about 130,000 clones, around 70% of them seen just once. The source material was PBMCs. Receptor source: a woman aged 60-75 years in good health and CMV-seropositive.

The chain couples TRBV28 to TRBJ1-4, with D perhaps matching TRBD1 (5 bases). Per germline, CDR1 MDHEN and CDR2 SYDVKM. This CDR3 comprises 11 residues. Trimming took 8 bases from V and 8 from J, leaving 9 bases between them. The CDR3 DNA follows: TGTGCCAGCCACGGGGGGGAAAAACTGTTTTTT. Residues: CASHGGEKLFF.

V is TRBV19 and J is TRBJ1-6; 7 bases fit TRBD1. This CDR3 has 13 residues. The germline CDR1 and CDR2 sequences are LNHDA and SQIVND (reference sequence). J gave up 6 bases and V 6 bases, and 2 bases lay outside the gene matches. CDR3: CASRGQTNSPLHF. The CDR3 bases are TGTGCCAGTAGGGGACAGACTAATTCACCCCTCCACTTT.

The chain links TRBV19 to TRBJ2-7; a possible D gene is TRBD1 (7 bases). Germline V CDR1 and CDR2: LNHDA, SQIVND (reference sequence). The length of the CDR3 is 13 residues. V was clipped by 4 bases and J by 6 bases, with 13 bases between them. The CDR3 nucleotides read TGTGCCAGTAGTACGACAGGGACTCTCGAGCAGTACTTC. Protein: CASSTTGTLEQYF.

This sequence joins TRBV7-9 and TRBJ1-1; 7 bases align to TRBD1. J was trimmed by 0 bases and V by 4 bases; bases with no gene match: 5. CDR1 is SEHNR, CDR2 FQNEAQ, per germline (reference sequence). The CDR3 has 15 residues. This CDR3 reads CASSSGQRLNTEAFF. The CDR3 DNA reads as TGTGCCAGCAGCTCGGGACAGCGATTGAACACTGAAGCTTTCTTT.

The J gene is TRBJ2-1, the V gene TRBV2; 12 positions agree with TRBD2. Germline V gene lookup returns CDR1 SNHLY and CDR2 FYNNEI. V dropped 4 bases and J dropped 8; count of bases not matched to a gene: 9. This CDR3 is built from 16 residues. The CDR3, as DNA: TGTGCCAGCAGTGGCACCCTAGCGGGGGGGCGGGATGAGCAGTTCTTC. This encodes CASSGTLAGGRDEQFF.

The rearrangement joins TRBV7-3 to TRBJ1-5; D not resolved. The CDR3 spans 14 residues. CDR1 is SGHTA, CDR2 FQGTGA, per germline. The V gene lost 5 bases and the J gene lost 3 bases, with 11 bases spanning the gap. CDR3 in DNA: TGTGCCAGCAGCCCGAACAGCCTCAATCAGCCCCAGCATTTT. Translating gives CASSPNSLNQPQHF.

The sample holds one count of this clone. The chain is built from TRBV13 and TRBJ2-6; the D gene is possibly TRBD2 (5 bases). Trimming removed 3 bases at V and 2 bases at J, with 8 bases between. Germline V gene sequence: CDR1 PRHDT, CDR2 FYEKMQ (reference sequence). CDR3 length equals 15 residues. CDR3 bases: TGTGCCAGCAGCTTCCGGGGAACTGGGGCCAACGTCCTGACTTTC. Its translation is CASSFRGTGANVLTF.

The rearrangement joins TRBV7-3 to TRBJ1-2; the match to TRBD1 covers 9 bases. V dropped 5 bases and J dropped 2; count of bases not matched to a gene: 6. Germline V gene lookup returns CDR1 SGHTA and CDR2 FQGTGA. The CDR3 totals 15 residues. CDR3 in DNA: TGTGCCAGCAGCCGAGACGGACAGGGGAACTATGGCTACACCTTC. It yields the protein CASSRDGQGNYGYTF.

The table lists this clone with a few counts. This chain joins TRBV29-1 and TRBJ1-5, with 11 bases identical to TRBD1. Germline V gene sequence: CDR1 SQVTM, CDR2 ANQGSEA. The junction had 5 bases not matched to a gene; V was cut back by 6 bases and J by 4 bases. The CDR3 loop spans 14 amino acids. In nucleotides, the CDR3 is TGCAGCGTGGGGACAGGGGGACGTAATCAGCCCCAGCATTTT. Protein: CSVGTGGRNQPQHF.

This chain joins TRBV19 and TRBJ2-7; 7 bases are a match to TRBD1. The CDR3 runs 14 residues. The J segment lost 6 bases and the V segment lost 5 bases, leaving 10 bases of the junction unmatched. Germline V gene lookup returns CDR1 LNHDA and CDR2 SQIVND (reference sequence). CDR3 coding DNA: TGTGCCAGTAGTGAGTACCCACAGGGGCGCGAGCAGTACTTC. Amino acid sequence: CASSEYPQGREQYF.

The table lists this clone with a few counts. The CDR3 DNA reads TGTGCCAGCAGCTTGGACAGGGGCTCTGGAAACACCATATATTTT. Its protein product is CASSLDRGSGNTIYF. This chain joins TRBV9 and TRBJ1-3; TRBD1 agrees at 9 bases. CDR1 is SGDLS and CDR2 is YYNGEE in the germline V gene. The length of the CDR3 is 15 residues. Losses at the gene ends were 4 bases for V and 0 bases for J; bases not matched to a gene: 2.

This clone occurred once. This chain uses TRBV7-2 with TRBJ1-2; D possibly corresponds to TRBD1 (5 bases). V was clipped by 5 bases and J by 2 bases, with 15 bases between them. Germline V gene lookup returns CDR1 SGHTA and CDR2 FQGNSA. This CDR3 spans 15 amino acids. The DNA for the CDR3 is TGTGCCAGCAGCCCTAGTACAGGCCTCAACTATGGCTACACCTTC. Residues: CASSPSTGLNYGYTF.

This clone was seen a single time. This sample includes further DNA sequences coding for the same CDR3. The rearrangement uses TRBV7-9 and TRBJ1-2, with D uncertain. The CDR3 is made up of 11 amino acids. Trimming removed 5 bases at V and 3 bases at J, with 4 bases between. Germline CDR1 reads SEHNR; CDR2 reads FQNEAQ (reference sequence). CDR3 region: CASSPYYGYTF. DNA of the CDR3: TGTGCCAGCAGCCCGTACTATGGCTACACCTTC.

The V gene is TRBV27, the J gene TRBJ1-6, with 8 bases matching TRBD1. V lost 6 bases and J lost 8; bases outside the gene matches: 15. The CDR3 runs to 17 residues. Germline CDR1 reads MNHEY; CDR2 reads SMNVEV (reference sequence). CDR3 coding DNA: TGTGCCAGCAGGGACCTTGGACAGGGCCCACGGTATTCACCCCTCCACTTT. Its protein product is CASRDLGQGPRYSPLHF.

This clone came up a few times. The chain recombines TRBV4-1 with TRBJ1-5; D remains unclear. The CDR3 has 14 residues. Germline lookup yields CDR1 MGHRA and CDR2 YSYEKL. Trimming took off 2 bases at V and 5 bases at J, with 10 bases between the two ends. CDR3 coding DNA: TGCGCCAGCAGCCAACGGGAAACGGATCAGCCCCAGCATTTT. It specifies CASSQRETDQPQHF.

The genes are TRBV19 and TRBJ2-4; D is uncertain. The germline V gene has CDR1 LNHDA and CDR2 SQIVND (reference sequence). The CDR3 extends over 17 amino acids. The V gene lost 7 bases and the J gene lost 6 bases, with 25 bases spanning the gap. CDR3 DNA: TGTGCCAGTATGAACCTGACGGCCGATAGCCGGAGAAACATTCAGTACTTC. It is translated as CASMNLTADSRRNIQYF. The whole variable domain, remainder taken from reference TRBV19 and TRBJ2-4, is DGGITQSPKYLFRKEGQNVTLSCEQNLNHDAMYWYRQDPGQGLRLIYYSQIVNDFQKGDIAEGYSVSREKKESFPLTVTSAQKNPTAFYLCASMNLTADSRRNIQYFGAGTRLSVL.

This chain joins TRBV7-2 and TRBJ1-1, with D perhaps matching TRBD1 (6 bases). The CDR3 covers 14 residues. Between the trimmed V and J ends, which lost 1 base and 7 bases, there was a span of 13 bases. The germline V gene encodes CDR1 SGHTA and CDR2 FQGNSA. The DNA for the CDR3 is TGTGCCAGCAGCTTAGGACCGGGGGGCGTTGAAGCTTTCTTT. Encoded protein: CASSLGPGGVEAFF.

The V and J genes are TRBV7-9 and TRBJ1-3; tentatively, D is TRBD1 (6 bases). The CDR3 contains 14 residues. Germline loops: CDR1 SEHNR, CDR2 FQNEAQ (reference sequence). The V end was cut by 7 bases, the J end by 0 bases, with 10 bases between. In DNA form, the CDR3 reads TGTGCCAGCACCCGACAGGTCTCTGGAAACACCATATATTTT. It encodes CASTRQVSGNTIYF.

J is TRBJ1-3 and V is TRBV7-8; 7 nucleotides match TRBD1. V dropped 4 bases and J dropped 2; count of bases not matched to a gene: 8. Germline assignment: CDR1 SGHVS and CDR2 FQNEAQ. The CDR3 loop spans 16 amino acids. This CDR3 is CASSSDRERPGNTIYF. CDR3 DNA sequence: TGTGCCAGCAGCTCCGACAGGGAGAGGCCTGGAAACACCATATATTTT.

This chain's CDR3 is CSVAKRQERETQYF. Written as DNA, the CDR3 is TGCAGCGTTGCTAAAAGACAGGAGAGGGAGACCCAGTACTTC. The chain employs TRBV29-1 and TRBJ2-5, with D tentatively TRBD1 (6 bases). The CDR3 covers 14 residues. Germline assignment: CDR1 SQVTM and CDR2 ANQGSEA. V was pared by 4 bases and J by 5 bases, with 17 bases between.